These 25 T cell receptor beta chains came from one sample sequenced in a study of molecular identifiers for immune sequencing clone quantification. MiXCR was run by TCRdb on the PCR reads, yielding one entry per CDR3 protein. Of tens of thousands of distinct CDR3 sequences listed, under 20% are singletons. The sequencing input was naive CD8+ T cells from blood, with Jurkat cell RNA spiked in. Regarding subset: FACS-sorted CD8+CD4-CCR7+CD45RA+ naive T cells. The receptors stem from a human donor in good health. Some libraries in this study had Jurkat cell RNA spiked in.

Worth noting for this clonotype: A much bigger clone sits one base away, suggesting this may be a read error. This rearrangement joins TRBV5-4 to TRBJ1-1, with D hard to call. CDR1 and CDR2 (germline): SGHNT, YYREEE (reference sequence). The CDR3 runs 13 residues. The CDR3, as DNA: TGTGCCAGCAGCTTTTCGGAGAACACTGAAGCTCTCTTT. It specifies CASSFSENTEALF.

This clonotype was picked up many times. The chain recombines TRBV12-3 or TRBV12-4 with TRBJ2-3, with 10 bases aligning to TRBD2. V lost 8 bases and J lost 3; bases outside the gene matches: 8. This CDR3 spans 15 amino acids. The DNA for the CDR3 is TGTGCCAGCCGATCTAGCGGGGGTGAAACAGATACGCAGTATTTT. It translates to CASRSSGGETDTQYF.

Regarding this clonotype: This may be a read error: a much more frequent sequence differs by one nucleotide. In this CDR3 the conserved last residue, phenylalanine or tryptophan, is missing, so a read error is likely. This rearrangement joins TRBV12-3 or TRBV12-4 to TRBJ2-7; possible D gene TRBD2, 6 bases. V gave up 6 bases and J gave up 0 bases, with 9 bases separating them. The CDR3 contains 13 residues. The CDR3: CASRFGGSYEQYL. The DNA of the CDR3 is TGTGCCAGCAGATTCGGGGGCTCCTACGAGCAGTACCTC.

This clonotype was seen at least ten times. Germline is not matched at one junction end, which may reflect a read error. CDR3 nucleotide sequence: TGTGCTAGCAGCCAAACTCAGGGGGCACCGGATACGCAGTATTTT. This codes for CASSQTQGAPDTQYF. The chain couples TRBV7-7 to TRBJ2-3; 8 bases agree with TRBD1. Per germline, CDR1 SSHAT and CDR2 FNYEAQ (reference sequence). The CDR3 sequence is 15 residues long.

In this sample, this clonotype turned up many times. The rearrangement uses TRBV14 and TRBJ1-6; D call uncertain. V shed 3 bases and J shed 2 bases, with 17 bases lying between them. The CDR3 covers 18 residues. Germline V gene data show CDR1 as SGHDN and CDR2 as FVKESK. This CDR3 reads CASSHPVRGGPYNSPLHF. As DNA, the CDR3 is TGTGCCAGCAGCCACCCCGTCCGGGGTGGGCCCTATAATTCACCCCTCCACTTT.

This clonotype was recorded many times. This chain uses TRBV7-6 with TRBJ2-5; the D is unclear. Per germline, CDR1 SGHVS and CDR2 FNYEAQ. Trimming shortened V by 5 bases and J by 7 bases, and 11 bases separated the two germline ends. The CDR3 is made up of 12 amino acids. The CDR3 coding sequence is TGTGCCAGCAGCCCGGACGCGGTGACCCAGTACTTC. The encoded protein is CASSPDAVTQYF.

As for this clonotype: Here the CDR3 omits its conserved ending phenylalanine or tryptophan, so a read error is the likely source. The V and J genes are TRBV4-3 and TRBJ2-5, with TRBD1 identical over 9 bases. V shed 0 bases and J 6 bases; nucleotides not matched to a gene: 8. The germline V gene has CDR1 LGHNA and CDR2 YSLEER. The CDR3 contains 16 residues. CDR3 bases: TGCGCCAGCAGCCAAGAAATGAGACAGGGGGGTCAGACCCAGTACCTC. This translates into CASSQEMRQGGQTQYL.

This clonotype was counted ten times or more. The J gene is TRBJ2-3, the V gene TRBV7-9, with 11 positions matching TRBD2. CDR1 and CDR2 from the germline V gene are SEHNR and FQNEAQ (reference sequence). The CDR3 runs to 17 residues. The V and J ends lost 10 bases and 3 bases, in that order; junction bases with no gene match: 15. The CDR3 reads CATPGLAAPGGTDTQYF. The CDR3 region has the DNA TGTGCCACACCGGGACTAGCGGCACCTGGGGGGACAGATACGCAGTATTTT.

This clonotype has at least ten counts. The V gene is TRBV7-6, the J gene TRBJ2-2; 13 nucleotides align to TRBD2. Unmatched junction bases numbered 9, after V lost 2 bases and J lost 3 bases. CDR1 is SGHVS and CDR2 is FNYEAQ in the germline V gene. The CDR3 is 19 amino acids. CDR3 bases: TGTGCCAGCAGCTTACCCCTGACTAGCGGGGGGCCTTACACCGGGGAGCTGTTTTTT. This encodes CASSLPLTSGGPYTGELFF.

This clonotype was observed many times. The genes are TRBV9 and TRBJ1-1; unclear D gene. Germline V gene lookup returns CDR1 SGDLS and CDR2 YYNGEE. The CDR3 extends over 15 amino acids. Trimming removed 4 bases from V and 4 bases from J, with 17 bases in between. This CDR3 reads CASSPHYSGSTEAFF. In DNA form, the CDR3 reads TGTGCCAGCAGCCCCCATTACTCGGGATCCACTGAAGCTTTCTTT.

This clonotype occurred many times. The J gene is TRBJ1-5, the V gene TRBV12-3 or TRBV12-4; D is unresolved. Trimming removed 4 bases from V and 4 bases from J, with 11 bases in between. The CDR3 sequence is 14 residues long. The CDR3 sequence is CASSYVGGNQPQHF. Written as DNA, the CDR3 is TGTGCCAGCAGTTACGTCGGAGGTAATCAGCCCCAGCATTTT.

This clonotype was observed at least ten times. This chain joins TRBV5-6 and TRBJ1-1; D ambiguous. The ends were cut back, 5 bases at V and 3 bases at J, with 11 bases in the middle. The CDR3 totals 13 residues. Germline assignment: CDR1 SGHDT and CDR2 YYEEEE. Here the CDR3 reads CASSPSWDTEAFF. DNA of the CDR3: TGTGCCAGCAGTCCATCGTGGGACACTGAAGCTTTCTTT. The variable domain in full, completed from reference TRBV5-6 and TRBJ1-1, reads DAGVTQSPTHLIKTRGQQVTLRCSPKSGHDTVSWYQQALGQGPQFIFQYYEEEERQRGNFPDRFSGHQFPNYSSELNVNALLLGDSALYLCASSPSWDTEAFFGQGTRLTVV.

This clonotype has a count of ten or more. The chain combines TRBV7-6 with TRBJ2-7; no reliable D call. Trimming took 2 bases from V and 6 from J, leaving 8 bases between them. Germline values: CDR1 SGHVS, CDR2 FNYEAQ. The CDR3 has 12 amino acids. In DNA form, the CDR3 reads TGTGCCAGCAGCTTACCCCGGAGCGAGCAGTACTTC. It encodes CASSLPRSEQYF.

This clonotype appeared many times. The J gene is TRBJ2-7, the V gene TRBV3-1; 7 nucleotides agree with TRBD1. The CDR3 extends over 13 amino acids. The trim removed 4 bases at V and 4 bases at J, leaving 4 bases unmatched. Germline CDR1 reads LGHDT; CDR2 reads YNNKEL (reference sequence). The CDR3, as DNA: TGTGCCAGCAGCCCAGCAGGGGGATACGAGCAGTACTTC. Translation gives CASSPAGGYEQYF.

The rearrangement uses TRBV30 and TRBJ2-3; 7 bases match TRBD2. The CDR3 is made up of 15 amino acids. Germline V lookup: CDR1 GTSNPN, CDR2 SVGIG (reference sequence). The V and J ends lost 2 bases and 0 bases, in that order; junction bases with no gene match: 5. CDR3 sequence: CAWSPSGVSTDTQYF. DNA for the CDR3: TGTGCCTGGAGTCCGAGCGGGGTTAGCACAGATACGCAGTATTTT.

This clonotype was observed at least ten times. This sequence joins TRBV7-6 and TRBJ2-2, with 7 positions matching TRBD2. J was trimmed by 3 bases and V by 4 bases; bases with no gene match: 8. The CDR3 extends over 16 amino acids. CDR1 is SGHVS, CDR2 FNYEAQ, per germline. CDR3 region: CASSSRLAADTGELFF. The CDR3 DNA sequence: TGTGCCAGCAGCTCCCGTCTAGCGGCAGACACCGGGGAGCTGTTTTTT.

This clonotype was picked up many times. CDR3 nucleotides: TGTGCCAGCAACTCGGGACAGAACTATGGCTACACCTTC. This sequence encodes CASNSGQNYGYTF. The chain links TRBV7-9 to TRBJ1-2, with TRBD1 identical over 7 bases. Trimming at V came to 7 bases and at J to 2 bases, leaving 4 bases not matched to a gene. From germline, CDR1 is SEHNR and CDR2 FQNEAQ (reference sequence). This CDR3 is built from 13 residues.

The chain is built from TRBV7-2 and TRBJ2-5, with D hard to call. Germline V gene lookup returns CDR1 SGHTA and CDR2 FQGNSA. This CDR3 is built from 18 residues. The V end was cut by 2 bases, the J end by 7 bases, with 26 bases between. CDR3 in DNA: TGTGCCAGCAGCTTATTCTGGGTAGAGACTCCTGAGATGGGGACCCAGTACTTC. Translated: CASSLFWVETPEMGTQYF.

This clonotype has a count of ten or more. The chain carries TRBV9 and TRBJ2-2; D is unclear. The V gene lost 7 bases and the J gene lost 4 bases, with 11 bases spanning the gap. CDR3 size: 13 residues. Germline CDR1 is SGDLS and CDR2 is YYNGEE. Here the CDR3 DNA reads TGTGCCAGCTCCCCACCGAGCACCGGGGAGCTGTTTTTT. It yields the protein CASSPPSTGELFF. Based on the CDR3 plus reference TRBV9 and TRBJ2-2, the full variable domain is DSGVTQTPKHLITATGQRVTLRCSPRSGDLSVYWYQQSLDQGLQFLIQYYNGEERAKGNILERFSAQQFPDLHSELNLSSLELGDSALYFCASSPPSTGELFFGEGSRLTVL.

In this sample, this clonotype turned up a few times. This chain uses TRBV7-9 with TRBJ2-1, with TRBD1 identical over 9 bases. Germline lookup yields CDR1 SEHNR and CDR2 FQNEAQ (reference sequence). V was clipped by 2 bases and J by 8 bases; unmatched bases: 10. CDR3 size: 16 residues. In DNA, the CDR3 is TGTGCCAGCAGCTTACCGTCGGGGACAGGGTTCCATGAGCAGTTCTTC. Its translation is CASSLPSGTGFHEQFF.

Concerning this clonotype itself: A much bigger clone sits one base away, suggesting this may be a read error. This sequence joins TRBV30 and TRBJ1-1; perhaps TRBD1 as D (5 bases). The CDR3 extends over 14 amino acids. CDR1 and CDR2 (germline): GTSNPN, SVGIG (reference sequence). This CDR3 reads CAWNAGRMNTGAFF. In nucleotides, the CDR3 is TGTGCCTGGAATGCAGGGAGAATGAACACTGGAGCTTTCTTT.

Comments on this clonotype: Given a much more abundant clone one base away, this may be a read error. The chain uses TRBV11-2 and TRBJ2-3, with 9 bases aligning to TRBD2. Germline CDR1 SGHAT, CDR2 FQNNGV. With V trimmed by 5 bases and J by 4 bases, 7 bases remained unmatched. The CDR3 contains 15 residues. For the CDR3, the DNA is TGTGCCAGCAGCACCGGGACTAGCAGCGCAGATACGCAGTATTTT. Translating it yields CASSTGTSSADTQYF.

This clonotype was recorded many times. The chain joins TRBV28 to TRBJ2-1, with a tentative D call TRBD2 (5 bases). CDR3 length: 20 residues. Per the germline V gene, CDR1 is MDHEN and CDR2 is SYDVKM. Trimming cost V 5 bases and J 4 bases, with 30 bases left between them. The CDR3 protein is CASSPVPGIHPQPGYNEQFF. As DNA, the CDR3 is TGTGCCAGCAGTCCGGTTCCGGGGATCCACCCTCAGCCAGGATACAATGAGCAGTTCTTC.

This clonotype was observed many times. The chain combines TRBV4-1 with TRBJ2-1; no clear D. Germline CDR1 is MGHRA and CDR2 is YSYEKL. The CDR3 is 12 amino acids. The V end lost 1 base, the J end lost 7 bases, and 5 bases lay between the germline ends. Here the CDR3 reads CASSQGRNEQFF. The CDR3 nucleotides read TGCGCCAGCAGCCAAGGCAGGAATGAGCAGTTCTTC.

Notes on this clonotype: A read error may be the cause here, since a much bigger clone is one base away. This chain links TRBV10-3 with TRBJ2-7; possible D gene TRBD2, 6 bases. The CDR3 totals 15 residues. CDR1 and CDR2 (germline): ENHRY, SYGVKD. This CDR3 reads CAISESEGLAYEQHF. In nucleotides, the CDR3 is TGTGCCATCAGTGAGTCGGAGGGTTTGGCCTACGAGCAGCACTTC.